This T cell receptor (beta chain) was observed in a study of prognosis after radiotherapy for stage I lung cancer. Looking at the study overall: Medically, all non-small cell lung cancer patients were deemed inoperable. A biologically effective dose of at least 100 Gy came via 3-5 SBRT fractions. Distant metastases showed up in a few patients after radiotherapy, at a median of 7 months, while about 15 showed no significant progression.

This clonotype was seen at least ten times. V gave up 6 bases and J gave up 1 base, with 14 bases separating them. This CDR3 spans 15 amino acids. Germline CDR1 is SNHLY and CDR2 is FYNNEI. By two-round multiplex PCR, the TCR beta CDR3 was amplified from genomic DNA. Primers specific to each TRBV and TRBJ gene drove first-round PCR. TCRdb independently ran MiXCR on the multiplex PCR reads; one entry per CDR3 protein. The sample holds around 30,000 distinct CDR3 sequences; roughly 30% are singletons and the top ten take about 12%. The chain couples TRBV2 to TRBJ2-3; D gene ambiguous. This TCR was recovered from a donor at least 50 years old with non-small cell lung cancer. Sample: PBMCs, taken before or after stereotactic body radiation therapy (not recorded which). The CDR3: CASRDPGIGTDTQYF. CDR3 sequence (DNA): TGTGCCAGCAGGGACCCAGGAATAGGCACAGATACGCAGTATTTT. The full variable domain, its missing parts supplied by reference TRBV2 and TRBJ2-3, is EPEVTQTPSHQVTQMGQEVILRCVPISNHLYFYWYRQILGQKVEFLVSFYNNEISEKSEIFDDQFSVERPDGSNFTLKIRSTKLEDSAMYFCASRDPGIGTDTQYFGPGTRLTVL.